The rows below give T cell receptor beta chains drawn from one sample of a study of a mutant IDH1 vaccine in newly diagnosed glioma. Assay: immunoSEQ multiplex PCR; the TCRdb copy retains only in-frame clones and omits some. The table shows 50,000 to 75,000 clones, with over 70% occurring only once. No antigen has been assigned to these receptors. The specimen was PBMCs, collected from a glioma patient whose treatment included an IDH1 peptide vaccine. These TCRs come from a man aged 50-59 years with glioma. CDR3s include the opening cysteine and the closing phenylalanine or tryptophan. D genes are given only for firm matches. A clone size is listed for some rows: how often the clone was seen (once, few, many), or a class if it is expanded.

TRBJ1-1	NA	TRBV11-3	few	TGTGCCAGCAGACCCAAAATGGGTAGTGATACTGAAGCTTTCTTT	CASRPKMGSDTEAFF
TRBJ1-1	TRBD1	TRBV19	NA	TGTGCCAGTAGTCCCAGGACAGGGAACACTGAAGCTTTCTTT	CASSPRTGNTEAFF
TRBJ2-2	NA	TRBV4-1	NA	TGCGCCAGCAGCGTCCAACTCCGTCCTGAATCCGGGGAGCTGTTTTTT	CASSVQLRPESGELFF
TRBJ2-1	NA	TRBV9	once	TGTGCCAGCAGCGACCGTCGGAGGGGTGAGCATGAGCAGTTCTTC	CASSDRRRGEHEQFF
TRBJ1-5	NA	TRBV19	NA	TGTGCCAGTAGTTTCCTACCCGGGGGCGAACAGCCCCAGCATTTT	CASSFLPGGEQPQHF
TRBJ2-5	TRBD2	TRBV7-9	NA	TGTGCCAGCAGCGGGTTGTTGGGTCTAGCGGGGACCCAAGAGACCCAGTACTTC	CASSGLLGLAGTQETQYF
TRBJ1-5	NA	TRBV18	few	TGTGCCAGCTCACCACCCGGGGCAGAGGATCAGCCCCAGCATTTT	CASSPPGAEDQPQHF
TRBJ2-3	NA	TRBV19	NA	TGTGCCAGTCTAATAGCGGGCACAGATACGCAGTATTTT	CASLIAGTDTQYF
TRBJ1-6	NA	TRBV5-1	NA	TGCGCCAGCAGGCCCGGGAACGATAATTCACCCCTCCACTTT	CASRPGNDNSPLHF
TRBJ1-5	NA	TRBV5-6	NA	TGTGCCAGCAGCTTGTATGGGCGCAGTAGCAATCAGCCCCAGCATTTT	CASSLYGRSSNQPQHF
TRBJ1-1	TRBD1	TRBV5-1	NA	TGCGCCAGCAGCGCCTCAGGGGGCCGGACTGAAGCTTTCTTT	CASSASGGRTEAFF
TRBJ2-3	TRBD2	TRBV5-4	few	TGTGCCAGCAGCTTGGGAGTGACTAGCGGGATAGATACAGATACGCAGTATTTT	CASSLGVTSGIDTDTQYF
TRBJ1-1	NA	TRBV28	NA	TGTGCCAGCAGTTTAGGGAACAGCCTGATGAACACTGAAGCTTTCTTT	CASSLGNSLMNTEAFF
TRBJ2-2	NA	TRBV2	NA	TGTGCCAGCAGGGGGGACACCGGGGAGCTGTTTTTT	CASRGDTGELFF
TRBJ2-7	NA	TRBV29-1	once	TGCAGCGCCAGACAGGGAGGTTCAAGCGAGCAGTACTTC	CSARQGGSSEQYF
TRBJ2-5	NA	TRBV5-4	NA	TGTGCCAGCAGCTTGGGAGGACAGCAAGAGACCCAGTACTTC	CASSLGGQQETQYF